This is a list of T cell receptor beta chains from one sample in a study of blood T cell repertoires in COVID-19. TCRdb keeps only in-frame clones here, not all; method: immunoSEQ multiplex PCR. The sample yields roughly 250,000 clones, roughly 84% seen once. Sequenced material: peripheral blood. The receptors originated from a man between 35 and 55 years old with acute or convalescent COVID-19. Both conserved end residues are part of each CDR3. A D gene is named only where the DNA matches it firmly. Clone size is stated in some rows and not others, as once, few, many or a class when expanded.

V gene: TRBV5-1; D gene: NA; J gene: TRBJ1-1; clone size: once; CDR3 protein: CASSLEDRKNTEAFF; CDR3 DNA: TGCGCCAGCAGCTTGGAGGACAGAAAGAACACTGAAGCTTTCTTT
V gene: TRBV6-5; D gene: NA; J gene: TRBJ2-5; clone size: NA; CDR3 protein: CASSKNRDQETQYF; CDR3 DNA: TGTGCCAGCAGCAAAAACAGGGACCAAGAGACCCAGTACTTC
V gene: TRBV25-1; D gene: TRBD1; J gene: TRBJ2-5; clone size: NA; CDR3 protein: CASSESTGVEWETQYF; CDR3 DNA: TGTGCCAGCAGTGAATCGACAGGGGTTGAATGGGAGACCCAGTACTTC
V gene: TRBV4-2; D gene: NA; J gene: TRBJ2-2; clone size: NA; CDR3 protein: CASSRLVERVYTGELFF; CDR3 DNA: TGTGCCAGCAGCCGCCTAGTCGAGCGGGTGTACACCGGGGAGCTGTTTTTT
V gene: TRBV18; D gene: TRBD1; J gene: TRBJ1-3; clone size: NA; CDR3 protein: CASTTGAGNTIYF; CDR3 DNA: TGTGCCAGCACGACAGGGGCTGGAAACACCATATATTTT
V gene: TRBV12-3/TRBV12-4; D gene: TRBD1; J gene: TRBJ2-5; clone size: NA; CDR3 protein: CASRTTGKETQYF; CDR3 DNA: TGTGCCAGCAGAACGACAGGGAAAGAGACCCAGTACTTC
V gene: TRBV7-2; D gene: NA; J gene: TRBJ1-5; clone size: NA; CDR3 protein: CASSLAGQPQHF; CDR3 DNA: TGTGCCAGCAGCCTCGCAGGTCAGCCCCAGCATTTT
V gene: TRBV7-9; D gene: NA; J gene: TRBJ1-1; clone size: NA; CDR3 protein: CASSLGQTDKNTEAFF; CDR3 DNA: TGTGCCAGCAGTTTGGGGCAGACAGACAAGAACACTGAAGCTTTCTTT
V gene: TRBV18; D gene: NA; J gene: TRBJ1-1; clone size: NA; CDR3 protein: CASSPPRAANTEAFF; CDR3 DNA: TGTGCCAGCTCACCACCGAGGGCCGCGAACACTGAAGCTTTCTTT
V gene: TRBV4-3; D gene: NA; J gene: TRBJ2-6; clone size: NA; CDR3 protein: CASSQDASSGANVLTF; CDR3 DNA: TGCGCCAGCAGCCAAGATGCCAGCTCTGGGGCCAACGTCCTGACTTTC
V gene: TRBV6-5; D gene: NA; J gene: TRBJ1-6; clone size: NA; CDR3 protein: CATAGFSYNSPLHF; CDR3 DNA: TGTGCCACAGCAGGGTTCTCCTATAATTCACCCCTCCACTTT
V gene: TRBV27; D gene: TRBD1; J gene: TRBJ1-1; clone size: NA; CDR3 protein: CASSPSGTGWFADTEAFF; CDR3 DNA: TGTGCCAGCAGCCCTTCCGGGACAGGTTGGTTCGCGGACACTGAAGCTTTCTTT
V gene: TRBV4-2; D gene: NA; J gene: TRBJ2-6; clone size: NA; CDR3 protein: CASSQDWAAGANVLTF; CDR3 DNA: TGTGCCAGCAGCCAAGATTGGGCTGCTGGGGCCAACGTCCTGACTTTC
V gene: TRBV4-3; D gene: TRBD2; J gene: TRBJ2-1; clone size: NA; CDR3 protein: CASSPTSSGTRGEQFF; CDR3 DNA: TGCGCCAGCAGCCCGACTTCTAGCGGGACCCGTGGTGAGCAGTTCTTC
V gene: TRBV19; D gene: TRBD1; J gene: TRBJ1-4; clone size: NA; CDR3 protein: CASSPRDRGFITNEKLFF; CDR3 DNA: TGTGCCAGTAGTCCCAGGGACAGGGGTTTTATTACTAATGAAAAACTGTTTTTT
V gene: TRBV10-3; D gene: NA; J gene: TRBJ2-2; clone size: NA; CDR3 protein: CAISEQGIGELFF; CDR3 DNA: TGTGCCATCAGTGAACAGGGAATCGGGGAGCTGTTTTTT
V gene: TRBV5-1; D gene: TRBD1; J gene: TRBJ1-1; clone size: NA; CDR3 protein: CASSLAQGGSTEAFF; CDR3 DNA: TGCGCCAGCAGCTTGGCACAGGGGGGTAGCACTGAAGCTTTCTTT
V gene: TRBV6-5; D gene: TRBD1; J gene: TRBJ1-2; clone size: NA; CDR3 protein: CASSYNRGQGGYTF; CDR3 DNA: TGTGCCAGCAGTTACAACAGGGGGCAGGGTGGCTACACCTTC
V gene: TRBV6-5; D gene: TRBD1; J gene: TRBJ1-1; clone size: NA; CDR3 protein: CASNRGGNTEAFF; CDR3 DNA: TGTGCCAGCAACAGGGGAGGGAACACTGAAGCTTTCTTT
V gene: TRBV7-6; D gene: NA; J gene: TRBJ1-1; clone size: NA; CDR3 protein: CASSQGTAGTEAFF; CDR3 DNA: TGTGCCAGCAGCCAGGGGACGGCCGGCACTGAAGCTTTCTTT
V gene: TRBV5-1; D gene: TRBD1; J gene: TRBJ1-1; clone size: NA; CDR3 protein: CASSPWRGTGSLAEAFF; CDR3 DNA: TGCGCCAGCAGCCCATGGAGGGGGACAGGGTCCTTAGCTGAAGCTTTCTTT
V gene: TRBV5-1; D gene: TRBD1; J gene: TRBJ1-2; clone size: NA; CDR3 protein: CASSWGQENYGYTF; CDR3 DNA: TGCGCCAGCAGCTGGGGACAGGAGAACTATGGCTACACCTTC
V gene: TRBV18; D gene: NA; J gene: TRBJ1-5; clone size: NA; CDR3 protein: CASSPGLNQPQHF; CDR3 DNA: TGTGCCAGCTCACCAGGGCTTAATCAGCCCCAGCATTTT
V gene: TRBV3-1/TRBV3-2; D gene: TRBD1; J gene: TRBJ1-1; clone size: few; CDR3 protein: CASSQGTGGNTEAFF; CDR3 DNA: TGTGCCAGCAGCCAAGGGACAGGGGGAAACACTGAAGCTTTCTTT
V gene: TRBV28; D gene: NA; J gene: TRBJ1-4; clone size: NA; CDR3 protein: CASSLSLNEKLFF; CDR3 DNA: TGTGCCAGCAGTTTATCCCTTAATGAAAAACTGTTTTTT
V gene: TRBV10-3; D gene: TRBD1; J gene: TRBJ1-2; clone size: NA; CDR3 protein: CAISDDREWYTF; CDR3 DNA: TGTGCCATCAGTGACGACAGGGAGTGGTACACCTTC
V gene: TRBV11-3; D gene: NA; J gene: TRBJ2-7; clone size: NA; CDR3 protein: CASSLQGGEQYF; CDR3 DNA: TGTGCCAGCAGCTTACAGGGCGGTGAGCAGTACTTC
V gene: TRBV9; D gene: TRBD1; J gene: TRBJ1-5; clone size: NA; CDR3 protein: CASSRDSGNQPQHF; CDR3 DNA: TGTGCCAGCAGCCGGGACAGCGGCAATCAGCCCCAGCATTTT
V gene: TRBV7-3; D gene: NA; J gene: TRBJ2-7; clone size: NA; CDR3 protein: CASSLTGTSGEQYF; CDR3 DNA: TGTGCCAGCAGCCTCACAGGGACCTCCGGGGAGCAGTACTTC
V gene: TRBV28; D gene: TRBD1; J gene: TRBJ2-7; clone size: NA; CDR3 protein: CASSATGQGPNEQYF; CDR3 DNA: TGTGCCAGCAGTGCCACGGGACAGGGGCCCAACGAGCAGTACTTC
V gene: TRBV5-6; D gene: NA; J gene: TRBJ1-2; clone size: NA; CDR3 protein: CASRKAGAPNYGYTF; CDR3 DNA: TGTGCCAGCAGGAAGGCAGGGGCCCCTAACTATGGCTACACCTTC
V gene: TRBV2; D gene: NA; J gene: TRBJ1-5; clone size: NA; CDR3 protein: CASSPEVNQPQHF; CDR3 DNA: TGTGCCAGCAGCCCGGAGGTGAATCAGCCCCAGCATTTT
V gene: TRBV6-1; D gene: TRBD1; J gene: TRBJ2-1; clone size: NA; CDR3 protein: CASSELGQGKNEQFF; CDR3 DNA: TGTGCCAGCAGTGAATTGGGACAGGGGAAGAATGAGCAGTTCTTC
V gene: TRBV7-9; D gene: NA; J gene: TRBJ1-3; clone size: NA; CDR3 protein: CASSSRDISGNTIYF; CDR3 DNA: TGTGCCAGCAGCTCGAGGGACATTTCTGGAAACACCATATATTTT
V gene: TRBV2; D gene: TRBD1; J gene: TRBJ2-7; clone size: once; CDR3 protein: CASSEAFGDSSSYEQYF; CDR3 DNA: TGTGCCAGCAGTGAAGCATTCGGGGACAGCTCCTCCTACGAGCAGTACTTC
V gene: TRBV7-3; D gene: NA; J gene: TRBJ1-1; clone size: NA; CDR3 protein: CASSPQGDTEAFF; CDR3 DNA: TGTGCCAGCAGCCCACAGGGTGACACTGAAGCTTTCTTT
V gene: TRBV6-1; D gene: TRBD2; J gene: TRBJ2-5; clone size: NA; CDR3 protein: CASSERLAGVQETQYF; CDR3 DNA: TGTGCCAGCAGTGAACGACTAGCGGGGGTTCAGGAGACCCAGTACTTC
V gene: TRBV4-2; D gene: TRBD2; J gene: TRBJ2-1; clone size: NA; CDR3 protein: CASGTSGWYEQFF; CDR3 DNA: TGTGCCAGCGGGACTAGCGGGTGGTACGAGCAGTTCTTC
V gene: TRBV6-5; D gene: NA; J gene: TRBJ2-1; clone size: NA; CDR3 protein: CASSSGTSQFF; CDR3 DNA: TGTGCCAGCAGTTCCGGGACATCTCAGTTCTTC
V gene: TRBV6-4; D gene: NA; J gene: TRBJ2-3; clone size: NA; CDR3 protein: CASSEQGWGTDTQYF; CDR3 DNA: TGTGCCAGCAGTGAGCAGGGATGGGGCACAGATACGCAGTATTTT
V gene: TRBV11-2; D gene: NA; J gene: TRBJ2-7; clone size: NA; CDR3 protein: CASSHTRGPGIYEQYF; CDR3 DNA: TGTGCCAGCAGCCACACCCGAGGGCCCGGGATCTACGAGCAGTACTTC
V gene: TRBV7-9; D gene: NA; J gene: TRBJ1-6; clone size: NA; CDR3 protein: CASSPPPPGKLNSPLHF; CDR3 DNA: TGTGCCAGCAGCCCACCGCCCCCAGGGAAACTTAATTCACCCCTCCACTTT
V gene: TRBV18; D gene: TRBD1; J gene: TRBJ1-1; clone size: NA; CDR3 protein: CASSPTTGGLNTEAFF; CDR3 DNA: TGTGCCAGCTCACCAACGACAGGGGGCTTGAACACTGAAGCTTTCTTT
V gene: TRBV7-2; D gene: NA; J gene: TRBJ1-1; clone size: NA; CDR3 protein: CASSKQGGTMNTEAFF; CDR3 DNA: TGTGCCAGCTCTAAACAGGGCGGAACGATGAACACTGAAGCTTTCTTT
V gene: TRBV6-2/TRBV6-3; D gene: NA; J gene: TRBJ2-7; clone size: once; CDR3 protein: CASSYSGTLAYEQYF; CDR3 DNA: TGTGCCAGCAGTTACTCGGGGACACTTGCCTACGAGCAGTACTTC
V gene: TRBV5-4; D gene: TRBD1; J gene: TRBJ1-2; clone size: NA; CDR3 protein: CASSLGQGRDLFNYGYTF; CDR3 DNA: TGTGCCAGCAGCTTGGGACAGGGTAGGGATTTATTTAACTATGGCTACACCTTC
V gene: TRBV5-1; D gene: TRBD1; J gene: TRBJ2-5; clone size: NA; CDR3 protein: CASSATGGQETQYF; CDR3 DNA: TGCGCCAGCAGCGCAACAGGGGGGCAGGAGACCCAGTACTTC
V gene: TRBV9; D gene: NA; J gene: TRBJ2-2; clone size: once; CDR3 protein: CASSAYHSEFGELFF; CDR3 DNA: TGTGCCAGCAGCGCGTACCATAGCGAGTTCGGGGAGCTGTTTTTT
V gene: TRBV2; D gene: TRBD1; J gene: TRBJ1-2; clone size: medium-sized; CDR3 protein: CASSPGTGGTGYGYTF; CDR3 DNA: TGTGCCAGCAGCCCCGGGACAGGGGGTACAGGCTATGGCTACACCTTC
V gene: TRBV24-1; D gene: TRBD1; J gene: TRBJ2-1; clone size: NA; CDR3 protein: CATSERTGGRWEQFF; CDR3 DNA: TGTGCCACCAGTGAACGGACAGGGGGCCGTTGGGAGCAGTTCTTC
V gene: TRBV2; D gene: TRBD1; J gene: TRBJ1-6; clone size: NA; CDR3 protein: CASSVGQGQNSPLHF; CDR3 DNA: TGTGCCAGCAGTGTGGGACAGGGCCAGAATTCACCCCTCCACTTT
V gene: TRBV9; D gene: TRBD1; J gene: TRBJ1-1; clone size: once; CDR3 protein: CASSVHGGGGRSTEAFF; CDR3 DNA: TGTGCCAGCAGCGTTCATGGAGGGGGCGGTCGTAGCACTGAAGCTTTCTTT
V gene: TRBV28; D gene: NA; J gene: TRBJ1-3; clone size: NA; CDR3 protein: CASSLRRAVGNTIYF; CDR3 DNA: TGTGCCAGCAGTTTACGGAGGGCAGTTGGAAACACCATATATTTT
V gene: TRBV18; D gene: NA; J gene: TRBJ1-2; clone size: NA; CDR3 protein: CASSHDEGYGYTF; CDR3 DNA: TGTGCCAGCTCGCACGACGAGGGCTATGGCTACACCTTC
V gene: TRBV29-1; D gene: TRBD1; J gene: TRBJ2-7; clone size: once; CDR3 protein: CSVAGQGSEQYF; CDR3 DNA: TGCAGCGTCGCGGGACAGGGATCCGAGCAGTACTTC